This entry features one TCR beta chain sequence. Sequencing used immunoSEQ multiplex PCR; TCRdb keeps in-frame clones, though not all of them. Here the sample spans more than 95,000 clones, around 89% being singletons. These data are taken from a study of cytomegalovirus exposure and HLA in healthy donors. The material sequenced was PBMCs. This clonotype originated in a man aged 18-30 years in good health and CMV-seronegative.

In nucleotides, the CDR3 is TGTGCCAGCAGTTATCCGAATAGCGGGGGCACAGATACGCAGTATTTT. Translated, it gives CASSYPNSGGTDTQYF. The V gene is TRBV6-7, the J gene TRBJ2-3, with 8 bases lining up with TRBD2. TRBV6-7 is filed as an ORF, its function uncertain. This CDR3 region has 16 residues. V gave up 3 bases and J gave up 1 base; unmatched junction bases: 6.